These 9 T cell receptor beta chains share one sample of origin, sequenced in a study of blood T cell repertoires in COVID-19. Repertoires were generated with immunoSEQ multiplex PCR, while TCRdb's copy carries only in-frame clones and drops some. The sample holds over 250,000 clones; about nine tenths are singletons and the top ten take roughly 2.2%. Sequencing input: peripheral blood. The receptors shown here come from a man over 45 with acute or convalescent COVID-19.

In nucleotides, the CDR3 is TGTGCCAGCAGCTCGGACAGGGGAGAGACCCAGTACTTC. This codes for CASSSDRGETQYF. V usage is TRBV7-8 and J usage is TRBJ2-5, with 9 bases matching TRBD1. Germline V gene sequence: CDR1 SGHVS, CDR2 FQNEAQ. This CDR3 is built from 13 residues. V lost 4 bases and J lost 4; bases outside the gene matches: 1.

This clone was found once. The chain joins TRBV27 to TRBJ2-3; 7 nucleotides agree with TRBD2. Germline V gene lookup returns CDR1 MNHEY and CDR2 SMNVEV (reference sequence). CDR3 length: 15 amino acids. After removal of 3 bases from V and 0 bases from J, the junction contained 3 bases not matched to a gene. CDR3 DNA: TGTGCCAGCAGTTTCTGGCGGGGGAGCACAGATACGCAGTATTTT. It yields the protein CASSFWRGSTDTQYF.

This clone showed up just once. This chain uses TRBV24-1 with TRBJ1-5, with D possibly being TRBD1 (6 bases). This CDR3 comprises 12 residues. V was trimmed by 10 bases and J by 7 bases, leaving 13 bases between them. Germline CDR1 is KGHDR and CDR2 is SFDVKD. CDR3 DNA: TGTGCCACTCAGGGGAAGGGCCAGCCCCAGCATTTT. Translation: CATQGKGQPQHF.

The chain uses TRBV9 and TRBJ2-1; the match to TRBD2 covers 8 bases. The CDR3 totals 16 residues. In germline, CDR1 is SGDLS, CDR2 YYNGEE. V shed 0 bases and J 10 bases; nucleotides not matched to a gene: 12. DNA of the CDR3: TGTGCCAGCAGCGTAGCTATCCTAGCGGGCCTCGAGGAGCAGTTCTTC. Protein: CASSVAILAGLEEQFF. The full variable domain, with the rest looked up from reference TRBV9 and TRBJ2-1, is DSGVTQTPKHLITATGQRVTLRCSPRSGDLSVYWYQQSLDQGLQFLIQYYNGEERAKGNILERFSAQQFPDLHSELNLSSLELGDSALYFCASSVAILAGLEEQFFGPGTRLTVL.

The rearrangement joins TRBV6-2 or TRBV6-3 to TRBJ2-7; TRBD2 aligns across 8 bases. Trimming removed 4 bases from V and 6 bases from J; junction bases left unmatched: 2. Germline loops: CDR1 MNHEY, CDR2 SVGEGT. The CDR3 is made up of 12 amino acids. The CDR3 spells CASSWLAGEQYF. CDR3 nucleotides: TGTGCCAGCAGTTGGCTAGCGGGCGAGCAGTACTTC.

The chain employs TRBV4-2 and TRBJ2-2, with 11 bases matching TRBD2. The germline CDR1 and CDR2 sequences are LGHNA and YNFKEQ. CDR3 size: 16 residues. Trimming took 3 bases from V and 3 from J; bases not matched to a gene: 3. The DNA of the CDR3 is TGTGCCAGCAGCCAGGAGGGACTAGCGGACACCGGGGAGCTGTTTTTT. Protein product: CASSQEGLADTGELFF.

The sample holds one count of this clone. The CDR3 here is CASSQGTANTEAFF. CDR3 nucleotides: TGTGCCAGCAGCCAAGGGACAGCAAACACTGAAGCTTTCTTT. The chain combines TRBV3-1 (or the pseudogene TRBV3-2) with TRBJ1-1, with a tentative D call TRBD1 (6 bases). The V end lost 1 base, the J end lost 2 bases, and 8 bases lay between the germline ends. Germline CDR1 reads LGHDT; CDR2 reads YNNKEL (reference sequence). CDR3 size: 14 residues.

The chain has TRBV6-5 and TRBJ1-2, with D possibly matching TRBD1 (6 bases). The germline gives CDR1 MNHEY, CDR2 SVGAGI. Deletions cut 2 bases from V and 4 bases from J, with 8 bases between. CDR3 length equals 13 residues. The DNA of the CDR3 is TGTGCCAGCAGTTACACAGGGATCTATGGCTACACCTTC. Amino acid sequence: CASSYTGIYGYTF.

The chain links TRBV29-1 to TRBJ2-1, with D possibly matching TRBD1 (5 bases). The CDR3 consists of 11 residues. CDR1 and CDR2 from the germline V gene are SQVTM and ANQGSEA. V was clipped by 6 bases and J by 10 bases, with 13 bases between them. CDR3 amino acids: CSVLRGHEQFF. CDR3 nucleotide sequence: TGCAGCGTCCTCCGAGGACACGAGCAGTTCTTC.